The sequence of this T cell receptor (beta chain) was determined in a study of T cell responses to AZD1222 COVID-19 vaccine. There are 15 residues in the CDR3. V was pared by 7 bases and J by 7 bases, with 8 bases of the junction left unmatched. Germline V lookup: CDR1 MDHEN, CDR2 SYDVKM. Produced via immunoSEQ multiplex PCR; TCRdb's table is partial and in-frame only. The sample shows approximately 260,000 clones, more than 85% of them seen only once. The chain is built from TRBV28 and TRBJ1-6, with 9 bases lining up with TRBD1. The sequence was collected from an adult in good health. This sample comprised peripheral blood, obtained on day 0 of AZD1222 vaccination. CDR3 region: CASTPRGQGNSPLHF. As DNA, the CDR3 is TGTGCCAGCACCCCAAGGGGACAGGGAAATTCACCCCTCCACTTT. Full variable domain (outside the CDR3, taken from reference TRBV28 and TRBJ1-6): DVKVTQSSRYLVKRTGEKVFLECVQDMDHENMFWYRQDPGLGLRLIYFSYDVKMKEKGDIPEGYSVSREKKERFSLILESASTNQTSMYLCASTPRGQGNSPLHFGNGTRLTVT.